The T cell receptor beta chain described here comes from a study of graft-versus-host responses after intestinal transplantation. Overall study: The transplants performed in recipients were multivisceral, liver-intestinal, or isolated intestinal.

Germline CDR1 is LNHNV and CDR2 is YYDKDF (reference sequence). The CDR3 consists of 17 residues. The V segment lost 1 base and the J segment 3 bases; nucleotides outside the gene matches: 5. As for this clone: Antigen unknown.

TCRdb's copy holds only in-frame clones and misses some; the assay was immunoSEQ multiplex PCR. The sample holds some 150,000 clones; nearly 95% are singletons and the top ten take roughly 0.19%. The chain links TRBV15 to TRBJ2-3, with 12 bases that match TRBD2. This clonotype was obtained from a human donor who received an intestinal transplant. The material sequenced was unstimulated CD4+ T cells sorted from spleen or lymph node cells, taken before intestinal transplant. In DNA, the CDR3 is TGTGCCACCAGCAGAGTTCCTAGCGGGAGGGTGACAGATACGCAGTATTTT. Encoded protein: CATSRVPSGRVTDTQYF. The variable domain in full, with the rest retrieved from reference TRBV15 and TRBJ2-3, is DAMVIQNPRYQVTQFGKPVTLSCSQTLNHNVMYWYQQKSSQAPKLLFHYYDKDFNNEADTPDNFQSRRPNTSFCFLDIRSPGLGDTAMYLCATSRVPSGRVTDTQYFGPGTRLTVL.